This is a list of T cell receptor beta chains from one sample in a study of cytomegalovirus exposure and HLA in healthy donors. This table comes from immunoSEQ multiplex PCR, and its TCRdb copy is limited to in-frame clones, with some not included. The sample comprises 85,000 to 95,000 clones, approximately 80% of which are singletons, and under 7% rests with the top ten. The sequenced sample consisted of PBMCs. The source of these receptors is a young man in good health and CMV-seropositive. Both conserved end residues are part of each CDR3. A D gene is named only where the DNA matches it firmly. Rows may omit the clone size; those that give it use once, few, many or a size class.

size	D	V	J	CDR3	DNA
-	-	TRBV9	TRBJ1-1	CASSPPGGLNTEAFF	TGTGCCAGCAGCCCGCCCGGGGGGTTGAACACTGAAGCTTTCTTT
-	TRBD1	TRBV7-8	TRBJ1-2	CASSLSRTGINYGYTF	TGTGCCAGCAGCTTAAGTCGGACAGGAATTAACTATGGCTACACCTTC
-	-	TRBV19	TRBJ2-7	CASSPRTPFAQYF	TGTGCCAGTAGTCCCCGGACTCCCTTCGCGCAGTACTTC
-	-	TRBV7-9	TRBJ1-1	CASSLGLGVNAFF	TGTGCCAGCAGCTTAGGTCTCGGGGTGAATGCTTTCTTT
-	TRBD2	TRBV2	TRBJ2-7	CATKGLAGGHEQYF	TGTGCCACCAAGGGACTAGCGGGAGGCCACGAGCAGTACTTC
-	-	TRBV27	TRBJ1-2	CASSWGGRYGYTF	TGTGCCAGCAGTTGGGGGGGGCGGTATGGCTACACCTTC
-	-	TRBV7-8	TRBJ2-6	CASSSHSSGANVLTF	TGTGCCAGCAGCTCTCATAGCTCTGGGGCCAACGTCCTGACTTTC
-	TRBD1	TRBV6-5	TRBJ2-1	CASKRTGGRNEQFF	TGTGCCAGCAAAAGGACAGGGGGCCGGAATGAGCAGTTCTTC
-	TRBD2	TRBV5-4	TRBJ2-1	CASSLSSGSYNEQFF	TGTGCCAGCAGCTTATCTAGCGGCTCCTACAATGAGCAGTTCTTC
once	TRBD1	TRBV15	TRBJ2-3	CATSTRSGTGGDTQYF	TGTGCCACCAGCACCCGGTCGGGGACAGGGGGGGATACGCAGTATTTT
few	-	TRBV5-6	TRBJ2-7	CASSLGGGGAYEQYF	TGTGCCAGCAGCTTGGGTGGGGGGGGCGCCTACGAGCAGTACTTC
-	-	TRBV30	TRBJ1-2	CAWKTGHGDGYTF	TGTGCCTGGAAAACAGGGCATGGGGATGGCTACACCTTC
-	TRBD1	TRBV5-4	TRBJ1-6	CASSARTGANSPLHF	TGTGCCAGCAGCGCCCGGACAGGGGCAAATTCACCCCTCCACTTT
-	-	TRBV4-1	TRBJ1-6	CASSQRPSGSGTYNSPLHF	TGCGCCAGCAGTCAACGACCATCGGGGTCGGGGACCTATAATTCACCCCTCCACTTT
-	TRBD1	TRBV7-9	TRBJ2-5	CASSLATGGAEETQYF	TGTGCCAGCAGCTTAGCGACAGGGGGCGCGGAGGAGACCCAGTACTTC
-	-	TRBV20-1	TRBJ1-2	CSAERRWSYTF	TGCAGTGCCGAGAGGCGTTGGAGCTACACCTTC
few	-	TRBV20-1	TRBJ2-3	CSGGDSGTQYF	TGCAGTGGCGGGGACAGTGGTACGCAGTATTTT
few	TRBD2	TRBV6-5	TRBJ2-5	CASSPGTIGETQYF	TGTGCCAGCAGCCCCGGGACTATAGGAGAGACCCAGTACTTC
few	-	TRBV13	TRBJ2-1	CASSPGLSNEQFF	TGTGCCAGCAGCCCTGGACTTTCCAATGAGCAGTTCTTC
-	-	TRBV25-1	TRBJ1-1	CASSDRGTEAFF	TGTGCCAGCAGTGATAGAGGGACTGAAGCTTTCTTT
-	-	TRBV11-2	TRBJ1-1	CASFPRGVGTEAFF	TGTGCCAGCTTCCCCCGGGGGGTGGGCACTGAAGCTTTCTTT